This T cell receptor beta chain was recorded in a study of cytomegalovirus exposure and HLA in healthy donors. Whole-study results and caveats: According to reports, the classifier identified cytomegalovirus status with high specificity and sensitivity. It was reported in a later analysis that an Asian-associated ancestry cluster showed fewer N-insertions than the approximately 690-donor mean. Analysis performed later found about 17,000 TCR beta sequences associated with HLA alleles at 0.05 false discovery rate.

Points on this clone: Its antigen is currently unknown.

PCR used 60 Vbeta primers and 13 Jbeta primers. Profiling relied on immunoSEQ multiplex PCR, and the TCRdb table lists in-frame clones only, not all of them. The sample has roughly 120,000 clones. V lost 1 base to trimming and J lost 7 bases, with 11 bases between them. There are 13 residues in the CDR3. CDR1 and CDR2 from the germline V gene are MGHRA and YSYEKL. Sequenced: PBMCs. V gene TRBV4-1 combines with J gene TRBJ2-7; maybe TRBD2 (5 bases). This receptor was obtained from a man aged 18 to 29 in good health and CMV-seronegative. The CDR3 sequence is CASSQVVSGEQYF. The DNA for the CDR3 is TGCGCCAGCAGCCAAGTGGTCTCGGGAGAGCAGTACTTC.